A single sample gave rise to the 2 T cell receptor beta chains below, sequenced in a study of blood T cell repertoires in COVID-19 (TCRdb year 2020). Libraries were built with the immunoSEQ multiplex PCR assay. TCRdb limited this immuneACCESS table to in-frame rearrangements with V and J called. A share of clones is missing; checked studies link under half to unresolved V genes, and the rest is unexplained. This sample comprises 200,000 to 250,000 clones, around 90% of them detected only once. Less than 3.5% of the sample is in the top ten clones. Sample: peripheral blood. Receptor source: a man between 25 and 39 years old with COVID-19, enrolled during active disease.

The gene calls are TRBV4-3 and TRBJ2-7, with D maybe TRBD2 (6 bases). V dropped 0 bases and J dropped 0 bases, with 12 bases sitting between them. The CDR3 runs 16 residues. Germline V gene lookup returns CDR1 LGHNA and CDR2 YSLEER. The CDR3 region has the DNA TGCGCCAGCAGCCAAGATAGGGGAGCGGGCTCCTACGAGCAGTACTTC. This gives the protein CASSQDRGAGSYEQYF.

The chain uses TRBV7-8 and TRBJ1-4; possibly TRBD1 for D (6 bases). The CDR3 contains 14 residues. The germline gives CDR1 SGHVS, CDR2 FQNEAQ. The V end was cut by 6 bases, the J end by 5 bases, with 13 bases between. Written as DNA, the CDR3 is TGTGCCAGCAGTACAGGGAACCGAAATGAAAAACTGTTTTTT. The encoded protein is CASSTGNRNEKLFF.